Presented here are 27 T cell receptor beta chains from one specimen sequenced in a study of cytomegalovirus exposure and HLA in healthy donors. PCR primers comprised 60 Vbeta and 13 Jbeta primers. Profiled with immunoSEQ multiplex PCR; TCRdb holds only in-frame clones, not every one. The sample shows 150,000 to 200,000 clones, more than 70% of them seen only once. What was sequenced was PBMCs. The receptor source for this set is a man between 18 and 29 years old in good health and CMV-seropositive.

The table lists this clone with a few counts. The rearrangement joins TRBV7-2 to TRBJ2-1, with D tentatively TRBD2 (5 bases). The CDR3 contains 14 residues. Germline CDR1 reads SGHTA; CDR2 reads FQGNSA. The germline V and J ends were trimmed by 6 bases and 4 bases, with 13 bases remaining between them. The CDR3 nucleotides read TGTGCCAGCAGTTCCGGACTCAGGTACAATGAGCAGTTCTTC. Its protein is CASSSGLRYNEQFF. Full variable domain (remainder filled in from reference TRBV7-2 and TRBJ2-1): GAGVSQSPSNKVTEKGKDVELRCDPISGHTALYWYRQSLGQGLEFLIYFQGNSAPDKSGLPSDRFSAERTGGSVSTLTIQRTQQEDSAVYLCASSSGLRYNEQFFGPGTRLTVL.

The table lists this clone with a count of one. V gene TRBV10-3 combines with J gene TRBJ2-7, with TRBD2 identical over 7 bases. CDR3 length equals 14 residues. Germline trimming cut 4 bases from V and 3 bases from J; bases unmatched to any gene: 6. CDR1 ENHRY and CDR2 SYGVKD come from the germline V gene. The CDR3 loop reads CAISGRGRVYEQYF. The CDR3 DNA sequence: TGTGCCATCAGTGGTCGCGGGAGAGTCTACGAGCAGTACTTC.

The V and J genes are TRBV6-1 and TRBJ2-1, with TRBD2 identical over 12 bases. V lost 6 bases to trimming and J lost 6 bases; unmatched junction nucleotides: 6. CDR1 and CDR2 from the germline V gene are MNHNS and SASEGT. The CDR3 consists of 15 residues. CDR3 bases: TGTGCCAGCAGCCCGACTAGCGGGAGTCTCAATGAGCAGTTCTTC. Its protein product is CASSPTSGSLNEQFF.

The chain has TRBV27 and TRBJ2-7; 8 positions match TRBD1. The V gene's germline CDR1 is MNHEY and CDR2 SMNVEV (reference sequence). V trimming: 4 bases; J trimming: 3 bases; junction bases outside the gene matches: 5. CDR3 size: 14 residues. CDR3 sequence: CASSSGQGYYEQYF. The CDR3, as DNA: TGTGCCAGCAGTTCCGGACAGGGATACTACGAGCAGTACTTC.

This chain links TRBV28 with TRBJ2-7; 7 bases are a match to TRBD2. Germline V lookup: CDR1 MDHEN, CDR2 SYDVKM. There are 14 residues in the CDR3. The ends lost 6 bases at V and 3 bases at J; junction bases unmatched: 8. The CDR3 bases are TGTGCCAGCAGCCGCCAGGCGGGAGTCTACGAGCAGTACTTC. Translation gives CASSRQAGVYEQYF.

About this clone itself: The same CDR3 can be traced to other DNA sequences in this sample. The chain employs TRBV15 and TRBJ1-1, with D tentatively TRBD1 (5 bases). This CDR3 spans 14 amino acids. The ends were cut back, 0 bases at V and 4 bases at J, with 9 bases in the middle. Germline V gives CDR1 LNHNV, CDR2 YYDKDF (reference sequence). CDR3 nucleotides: TGTGCCACCAGCAGAGATCGGGGGGGCACTGAAGCTTTCTTT. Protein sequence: CATSRDRGGTEAFF.

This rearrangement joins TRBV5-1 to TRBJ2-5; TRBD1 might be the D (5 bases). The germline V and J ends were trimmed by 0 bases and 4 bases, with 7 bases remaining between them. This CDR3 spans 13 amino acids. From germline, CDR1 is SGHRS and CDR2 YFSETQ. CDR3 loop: CASSLGQLETQYF. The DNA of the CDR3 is TGCGCCAGCAGCTTGGGACAGCTAGAGACCCAGTACTTC.

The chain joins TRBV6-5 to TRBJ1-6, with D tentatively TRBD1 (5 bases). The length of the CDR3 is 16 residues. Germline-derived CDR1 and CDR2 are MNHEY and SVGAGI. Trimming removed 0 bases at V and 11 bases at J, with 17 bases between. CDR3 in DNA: TGTGCCAGCAGTTACTCGATAGTCCCCAGGGCGGCACCCCTCCACTTT. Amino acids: CASSYSIVPRAAPLHF.

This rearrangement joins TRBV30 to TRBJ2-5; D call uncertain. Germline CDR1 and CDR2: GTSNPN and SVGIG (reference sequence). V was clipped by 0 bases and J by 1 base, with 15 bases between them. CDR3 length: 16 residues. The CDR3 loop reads CAWSVPPDWSQETQYF. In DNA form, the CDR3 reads TGTGCCTGGAGTGTACCCCCCGACTGGTCCCAAGAGACCCAGTACTTC.

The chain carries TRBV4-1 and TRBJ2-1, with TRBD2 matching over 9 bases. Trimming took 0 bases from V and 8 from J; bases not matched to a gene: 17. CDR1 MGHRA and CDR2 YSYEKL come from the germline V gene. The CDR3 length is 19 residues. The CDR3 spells CASSQDPSFRGGRAHEQFF. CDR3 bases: TGCGCCAGCAGCCAAGATCCGTCTTTTCGGGGCGGGAGGGCCCATGAGCAGTTCTTC.

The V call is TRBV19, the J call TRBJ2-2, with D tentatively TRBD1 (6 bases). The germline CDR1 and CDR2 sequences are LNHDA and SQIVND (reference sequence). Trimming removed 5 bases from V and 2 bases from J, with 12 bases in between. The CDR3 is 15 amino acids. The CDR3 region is CASSARDTNTGELFF. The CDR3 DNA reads TGTGCCAGTAGTGCACGGGACACCAACACCGGGGAGCTGTTTTTT.

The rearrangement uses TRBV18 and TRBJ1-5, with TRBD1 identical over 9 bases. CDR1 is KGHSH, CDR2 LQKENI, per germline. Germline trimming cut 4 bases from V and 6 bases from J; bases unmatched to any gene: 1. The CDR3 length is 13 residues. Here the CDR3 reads CASSRTGAQPQHF. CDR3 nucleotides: TGTGCCAGCTCACGGACAGGGGCTCAGCCCCAGCATTTT.

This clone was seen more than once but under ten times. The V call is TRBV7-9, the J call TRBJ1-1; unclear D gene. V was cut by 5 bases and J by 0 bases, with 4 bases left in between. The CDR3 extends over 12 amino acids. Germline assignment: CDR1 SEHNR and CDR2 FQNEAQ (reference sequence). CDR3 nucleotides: TGTGCCAGCAGCCTTCTGAACACTGAAGCTTTCTTT. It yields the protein CASSLLNTEAFF.

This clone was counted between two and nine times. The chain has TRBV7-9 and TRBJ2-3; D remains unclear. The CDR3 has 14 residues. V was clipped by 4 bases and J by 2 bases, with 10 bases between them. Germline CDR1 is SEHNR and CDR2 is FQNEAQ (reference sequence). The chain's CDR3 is CASSSLGSTDTQYF. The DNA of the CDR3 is TGTGCCAGCAGCTCCCTAGGCTCCACAGATACGCAGTATTTT.

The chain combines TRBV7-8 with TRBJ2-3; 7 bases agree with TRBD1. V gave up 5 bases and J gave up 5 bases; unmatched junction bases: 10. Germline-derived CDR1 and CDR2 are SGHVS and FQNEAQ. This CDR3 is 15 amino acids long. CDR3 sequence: CASSNRQGRRDTQYF. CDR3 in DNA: TGTGCCAGCAGCAATAGACAGGGTCGTAGAGATACGCAGTATTTT.

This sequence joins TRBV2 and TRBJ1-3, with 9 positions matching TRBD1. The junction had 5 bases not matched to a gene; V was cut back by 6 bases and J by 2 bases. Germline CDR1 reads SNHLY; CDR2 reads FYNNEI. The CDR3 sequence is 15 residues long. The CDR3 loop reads CASRFHRGPGNTIYF. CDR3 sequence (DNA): TGTGCCAGCAGGTTTCACAGGGGGCCTGGAAACACCATATATTTT.

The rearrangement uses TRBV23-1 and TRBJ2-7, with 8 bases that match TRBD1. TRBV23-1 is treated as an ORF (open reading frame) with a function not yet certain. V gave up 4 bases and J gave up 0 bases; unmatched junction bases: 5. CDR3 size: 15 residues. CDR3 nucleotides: TGCGCCAGCAGTCCACCCGGGACAGGCTCCTACGAGCAGTACTTC. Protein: CASSPPGTGSYEQYF.

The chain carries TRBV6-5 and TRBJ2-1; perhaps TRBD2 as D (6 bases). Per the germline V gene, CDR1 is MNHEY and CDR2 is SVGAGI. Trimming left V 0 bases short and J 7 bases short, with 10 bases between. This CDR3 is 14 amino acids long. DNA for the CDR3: TGTGCCAGCAGTTACTCACTAGCAGAGAATGAGCAGTTCTTC. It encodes CASSYSLAENEQFF.

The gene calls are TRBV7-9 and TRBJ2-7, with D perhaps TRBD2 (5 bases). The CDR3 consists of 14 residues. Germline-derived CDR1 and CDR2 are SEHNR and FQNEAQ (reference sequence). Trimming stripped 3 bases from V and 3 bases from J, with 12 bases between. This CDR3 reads CASSFSALSYEQYF. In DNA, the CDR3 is TGTGCCAGCAGCTTTAGCGCGCTAAGCTACGAGCAGTACTTC.

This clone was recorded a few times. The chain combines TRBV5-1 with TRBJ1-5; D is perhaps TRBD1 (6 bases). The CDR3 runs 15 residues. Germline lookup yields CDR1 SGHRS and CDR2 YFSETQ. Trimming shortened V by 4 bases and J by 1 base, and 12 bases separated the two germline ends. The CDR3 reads CASSPDGQSNQPQHF. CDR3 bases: TGCGCCAGCAGCCCCGACGGACAGAGCAATCAGCCCCAGCATTTT.

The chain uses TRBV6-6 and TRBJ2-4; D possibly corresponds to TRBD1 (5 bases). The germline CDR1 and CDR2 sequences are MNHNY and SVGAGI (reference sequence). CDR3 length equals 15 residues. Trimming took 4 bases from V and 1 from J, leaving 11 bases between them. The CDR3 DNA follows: TGTGCCAGCAGTTTCGCGAAGGGGGCCAAAAACATTCAGTACTTC. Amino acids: CASSFAKGAKNIQYF.

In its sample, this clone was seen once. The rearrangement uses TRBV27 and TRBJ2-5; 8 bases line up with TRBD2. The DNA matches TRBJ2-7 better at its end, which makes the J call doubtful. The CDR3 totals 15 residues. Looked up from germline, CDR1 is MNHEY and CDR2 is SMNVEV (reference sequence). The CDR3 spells CASSLRTSGSYEQYF. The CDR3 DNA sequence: TGTGCCAGCAGTTTAAGAACTAGCGGTAGCTACGAGCAGTACTTC.

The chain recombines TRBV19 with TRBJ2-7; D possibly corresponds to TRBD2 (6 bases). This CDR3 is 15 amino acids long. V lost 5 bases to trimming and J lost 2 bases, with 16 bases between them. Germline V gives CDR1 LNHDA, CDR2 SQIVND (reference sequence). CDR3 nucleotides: TGTGCCAGTAGTGGGGGTGGTAGCGGCGCCTACGAGCAGTACTTC. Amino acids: CASSGGGSGAYEQYF.

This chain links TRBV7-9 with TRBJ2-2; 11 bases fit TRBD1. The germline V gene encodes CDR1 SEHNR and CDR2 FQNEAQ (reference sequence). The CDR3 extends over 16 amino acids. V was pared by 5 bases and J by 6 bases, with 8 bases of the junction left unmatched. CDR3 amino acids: CASSESGQGVPGELFF. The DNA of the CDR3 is TGTGCCAGCAGCGAATCGGGACAGGGGGTCCCCGGGGAGCTGTTTTTT.

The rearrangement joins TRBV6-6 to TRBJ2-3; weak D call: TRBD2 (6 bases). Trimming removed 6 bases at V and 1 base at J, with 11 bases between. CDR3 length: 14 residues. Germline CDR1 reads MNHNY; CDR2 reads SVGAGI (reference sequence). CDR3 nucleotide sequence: TGTGCCAGCAGCCTCACGGGGGGCACAGATACGCAGTATTTT. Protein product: CASSLTGGTDTQYF.

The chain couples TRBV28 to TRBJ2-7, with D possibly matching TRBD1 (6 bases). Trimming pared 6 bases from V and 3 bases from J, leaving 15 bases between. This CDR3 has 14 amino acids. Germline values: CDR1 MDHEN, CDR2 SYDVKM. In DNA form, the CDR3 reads TGTGCCAGCAGCCCAGGGGATATTTACTACGAGCAGTACTTC. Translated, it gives CASSPGDIYYEQYF.

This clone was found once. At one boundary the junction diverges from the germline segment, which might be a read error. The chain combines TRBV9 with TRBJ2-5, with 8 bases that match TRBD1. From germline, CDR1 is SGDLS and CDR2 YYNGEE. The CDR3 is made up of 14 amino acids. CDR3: CASSGNSTGGPQDF. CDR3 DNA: TGTGCCAGCAGCGGCAACAGTACAGGGGGACCTCAGGACTTC.